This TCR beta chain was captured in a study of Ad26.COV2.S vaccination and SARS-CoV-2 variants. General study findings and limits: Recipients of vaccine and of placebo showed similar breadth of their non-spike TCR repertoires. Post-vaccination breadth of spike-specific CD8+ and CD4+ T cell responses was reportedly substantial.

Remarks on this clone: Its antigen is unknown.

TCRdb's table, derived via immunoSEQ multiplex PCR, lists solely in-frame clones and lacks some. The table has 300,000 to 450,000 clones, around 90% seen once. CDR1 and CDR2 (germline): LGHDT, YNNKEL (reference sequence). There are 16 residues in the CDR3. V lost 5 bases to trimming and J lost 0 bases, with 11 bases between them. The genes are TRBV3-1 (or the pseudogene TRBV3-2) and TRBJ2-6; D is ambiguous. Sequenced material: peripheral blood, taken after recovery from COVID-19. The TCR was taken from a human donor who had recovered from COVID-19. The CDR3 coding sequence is TGTGCCAGCAGCGACAACAGCCTCTCTGGGGCCAACGTCCTGACTTTC. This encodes CASSDNSLSGANVLTF.